This T cell receptor (beta chain) was obtained from a study of OX40 agonist ivuxolimab in advanced cancers. Study in general: Patient treatment consisted of intravenous ivuxolimab administration every 2 weeks at 0.01 to 10 mg/kg.

Note on this clone: Its antigen is unknown.

Some clones are missing from TCRdb's copy, which holds only in-frame ones; the method was immunoSEQ multiplex PCR. In the table there are about 77,000 clones, roughly 93% of which are singletons. Findings and limits, study-wide: Nonresponders, in some cases, also had low normalized T-cell clonal expansion. The work left the antigen specificity of expanded peripheral T cells undetermined.

V dropped 5 bases and J dropped 3 bases, with 7 bases sitting between them. Germline V gives CDR1 SGHAT, CDR2 FQNNGV. There are 13 residues in the CDR3. The sample in question was CD4+ or CD8+ T cells sorted from blood, obtained in a trial of the OX40 agonist ivuxolimab. This clonotype was sampled from an adult with an advanced solid tumor such as melanoma, head and neck, liver or kidney cancer. The gene calls are TRBV11-2 and TRBJ1-4; D is unresolved. The CDR3 here is CASSPGANEKLFF. In nucleotides, the CDR3 is TGTGCCAGCAGCCCGGGAGCTAATGAAAAACTGTTTTTT. Drawing the rest from reference TRBV11-2 and TRBJ1-4, the complete variable domain is EAGVAQSPRYKIIEKRQSVAFWCNPISGHATLYWYQQILGQGPKLLIQFQNNGVVDDSQLPKDRFSAERLKGVDSTLKIQPAKLEDSAVYLCASSPGANEKLFFGSGTQLSVL.